This entry lists 8 T cell receptor beta chains sequenced from one sample in a study of blood T cell repertoires in COVID-19. Using immunoSEQ multiplex PCR, the repertoire was profiled, and TCRdb retains in-frame clones only, with some absent. The sample lists 200,000 to 250,000 clones; roughly 83% were seen once. Material: PBMCs or T cells enriched from blood (not recorded which). These receptors all come from a woman aged 50 to 65 who had recovered from COVID-19.

This chain links TRBV4-3 with TRBJ1-2, with D uncertain. V was pared by 1 base and J by 1 base, with 4 bases between. Per the germline V gene, CDR1 is LGHNA and CDR2 is YSLEER. The length of the CDR3 is 13 residues. The CDR3 DNA reads TGCGCCAGCAGCCAAGGAGATAACTATGGCTACACCTTC. Translated: CASSQGDNYGYTF.

The rearrangement links TRBV11-2 to TRBJ2-6; D perhaps matches TRBD1 (5 bases). The V end lost 3 bases, the J end lost 0 bases, and 15 bases lay between the germline ends. Looked up from germline, CDR1 is SGHAT and CDR2 is FQNNGV. The CDR3 has 18 residues. The CDR3 nucleotides read TGTGCCAGCAGCTTGGCTCCTCACAGGAACTCTGGGGCCAACGTCCTGACTTTC. As protein: CASSLAPHRNSGANVLTF.

The chain recombines TRBV9 with TRBJ2-5, with 8 positions matching TRBD1. Germline V CDR1 and CDR2: SGDLS, YYNGEE. V shed 4 bases and J 4 bases; nucleotides not matched to a gene: 9. CDR3 length: 15 amino acids. CDR3 in DNA: TGTGCCAGCAGCCCCGGACAGGGTTGGGGAGAGACCCAGTACTTC. Translating it yields CASSPGQGWGETQYF.

The chain is built from TRBV27 and TRBJ2-7; TRBD1 agrees at 12 bases. CDR1 is MNHEY, CDR2 SMNVEV, per germline (reference sequence). The CDR3 is made up of 20 amino acids. Losses at the gene ends were 3 bases for V and 2 bases for J; bases not matched to a gene: 17. CDR3 in amino acids: CASSFAPPGQGALKPYEQYF. CDR3 DNA: TGTGCCAGCAGTTTCGCACCACCGGGACAGGGGGCCCTCAAGCCCTACGAGCAGTACTTC.

The chain is built from TRBV28 and TRBJ1-1; a possible D gene is TRBD1 (6 bases). Germline V gene lookup returns CDR1 MDHEN and CDR2 SYDVKM. CDR3 length: 15 residues. V was trimmed by 4 bases and J by 5 bases, leaving 17 bases between them. The CDR3 reads CASSSPRQVGTEAFF. The CDR3 region has the DNA TGTGCCAGCAGTTCCCCGAGACAGGTGGGGACTGAAGCTTTCTTT.

This clone has only one observation. This chain uses TRBV9 with TRBJ2-7; 8 bases align to TRBD1. This CDR3 has 16 amino acids. V lost 4 bases, J lost 3 bases, and 12 bases stayed unmatched. Looked up from germline, CDR1 is SGDLS and CDR2 is YYNGEE. The DNA for the CDR3 is TGTGCCAGCAGCATATCCGAGACAGGGGTTTTCTACGAGCAGTACTTC. It encodes CASSISETGVFYEQYF.

This chain links TRBV3-1 (or the pseudogene TRBV3-2) with TRBJ2-4; 11 nucleotides agree with TRBD1. This CDR3 contains 19 residues. Unmatched junction bases numbered 13, after V lost 5 bases and J lost 1 base. CDR1 and CDR2 from the germline V gene are LGHDT and YNNKEL (reference sequence). In DNA, the CDR3 is TGTGCCAGCAGCAGGGGGACAGGGGGGTTTGGGATGGCCAAAAACATTCAGTACTTC. Translating gives CASSRGTGGFGMAKNIQYF.

The chain carries TRBV20-1 and TRBJ1-1, with 8 bases matching TRBD1. After removal of 6 bases from V and 7 bases from J, the junction contained 4 bases not matched to a gene. This CDR3 region has 11 residues. Germline CDR1 DFQATT, CDR2 SNEGSKA (reference sequence). Here the CDR3 DNA reads TGCAGTGCCCGGGACAGGTTTGAAGCTTTCTTT. Its translation is CSARDRFEAFF.